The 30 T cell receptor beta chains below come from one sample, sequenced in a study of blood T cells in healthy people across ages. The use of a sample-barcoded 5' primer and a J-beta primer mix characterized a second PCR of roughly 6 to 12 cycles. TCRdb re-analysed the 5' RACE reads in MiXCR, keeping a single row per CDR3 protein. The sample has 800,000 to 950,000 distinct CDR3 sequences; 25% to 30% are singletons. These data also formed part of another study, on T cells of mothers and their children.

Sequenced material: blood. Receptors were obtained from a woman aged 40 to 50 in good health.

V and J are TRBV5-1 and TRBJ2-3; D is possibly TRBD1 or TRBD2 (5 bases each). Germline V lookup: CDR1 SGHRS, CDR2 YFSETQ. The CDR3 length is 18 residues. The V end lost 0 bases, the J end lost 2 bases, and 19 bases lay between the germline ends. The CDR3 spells CASSLARGTLWDTDTQYF. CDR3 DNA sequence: TGCGCCAGCAGCTTGGCCCGAGGGACCCTCTGGGACACAGATACGCAGTATTTT. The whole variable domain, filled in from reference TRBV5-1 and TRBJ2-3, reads KAGVTQTPRYLIKTRGQQVTLSCSPISGHRSVSWYQQTPGQGLQFLFEYFSETQRNKGNFPGRFSGRQFSNSRSEMNVSTLELGDSALYLCASSLARGTLWDTDTQYFGPGTRLTVL.

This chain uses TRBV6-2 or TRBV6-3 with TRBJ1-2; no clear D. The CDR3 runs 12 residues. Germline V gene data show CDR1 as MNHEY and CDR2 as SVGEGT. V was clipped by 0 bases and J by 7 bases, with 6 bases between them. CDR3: CASSYSISGYTF. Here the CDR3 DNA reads TGTGCCAGCAGTTACTCGATCAGTGGCTACACCTTC.

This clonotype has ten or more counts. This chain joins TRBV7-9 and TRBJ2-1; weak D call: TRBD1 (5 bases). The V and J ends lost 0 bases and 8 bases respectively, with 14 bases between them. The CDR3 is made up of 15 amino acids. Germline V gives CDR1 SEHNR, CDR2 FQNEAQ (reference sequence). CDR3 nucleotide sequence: TGTGCCAGCAGCTTAGCCCAGGCAGGGCGTTATGAGCAGTTCTTC. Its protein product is CASSLAQAGRYEQFF.

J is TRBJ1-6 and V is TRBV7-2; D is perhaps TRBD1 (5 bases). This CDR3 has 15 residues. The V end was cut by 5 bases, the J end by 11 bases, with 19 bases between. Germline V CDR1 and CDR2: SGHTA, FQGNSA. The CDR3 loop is CASSPRVGGFAPLHF. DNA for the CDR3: TGTGCCAGCAGCCCGAGGGTTGGGGGATTTGCACCCCTCCACTTT.

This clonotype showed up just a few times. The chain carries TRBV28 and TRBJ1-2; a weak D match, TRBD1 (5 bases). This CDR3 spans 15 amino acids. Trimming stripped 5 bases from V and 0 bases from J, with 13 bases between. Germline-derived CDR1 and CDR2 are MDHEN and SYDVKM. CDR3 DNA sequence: TGTGCCAGCAGTAGCGCCGGACAAGCTAACTATGGCTACACCTTC. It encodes CASSSAGQANYGYTF.

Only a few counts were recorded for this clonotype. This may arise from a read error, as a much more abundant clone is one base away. Here the CDR3 reads CAGSIGTLQETQYF. CDR3 sequence (DNA): TGTGCCGGCAGTATCGGGACTCTCCAAGAGACCCAGTACTTC. This chain joins TRBV12-3 or TRBV12-4 and TRBJ2-5, with D possibly matching TRBD2 (6 bases). The CDR3 is made up of 14 amino acids.

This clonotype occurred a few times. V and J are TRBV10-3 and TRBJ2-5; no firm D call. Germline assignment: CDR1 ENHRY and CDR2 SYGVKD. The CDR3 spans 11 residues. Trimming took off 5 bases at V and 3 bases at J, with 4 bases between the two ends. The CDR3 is CAISSKETQYF. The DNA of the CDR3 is TGTGCCATCAGTAGCAAAGAGACCCAGTACTTC.

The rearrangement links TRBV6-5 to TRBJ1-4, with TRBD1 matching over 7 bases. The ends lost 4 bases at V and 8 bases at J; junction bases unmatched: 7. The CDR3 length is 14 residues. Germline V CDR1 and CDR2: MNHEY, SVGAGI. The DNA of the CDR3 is TGTGCCAGCAGTTTTAACAGGGGTTGGGAAAAACTGTTTTTT. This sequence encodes CASSFNRGWEKLFF.

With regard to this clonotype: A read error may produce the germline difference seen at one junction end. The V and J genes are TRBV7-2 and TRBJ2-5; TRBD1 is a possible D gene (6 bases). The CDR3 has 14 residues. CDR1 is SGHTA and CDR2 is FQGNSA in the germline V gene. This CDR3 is CASSLARADRSFAF. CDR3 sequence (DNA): TGTGCCAGCAGCTTAGCACGGGCGGACAGATCTTTCGCCTTC.

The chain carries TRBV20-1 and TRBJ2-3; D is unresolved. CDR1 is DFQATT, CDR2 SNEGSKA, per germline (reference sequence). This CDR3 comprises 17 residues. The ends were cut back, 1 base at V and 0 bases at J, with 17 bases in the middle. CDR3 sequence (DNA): TGCAGTGCTAGAGCTCCCCTCCAGGCTGTGAGCACAGATACGCAGTATTTT. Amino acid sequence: CSARAPLQAVSTDTQYF.

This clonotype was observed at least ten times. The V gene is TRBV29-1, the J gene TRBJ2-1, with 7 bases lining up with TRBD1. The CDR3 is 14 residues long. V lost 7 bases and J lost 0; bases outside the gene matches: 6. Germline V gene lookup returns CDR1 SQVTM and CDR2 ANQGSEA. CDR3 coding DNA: TGCAGCGAGATACAGGGGAGCTCCTACAATGAGCAGTTCTTC. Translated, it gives CSEIQGSSYNEQFF.

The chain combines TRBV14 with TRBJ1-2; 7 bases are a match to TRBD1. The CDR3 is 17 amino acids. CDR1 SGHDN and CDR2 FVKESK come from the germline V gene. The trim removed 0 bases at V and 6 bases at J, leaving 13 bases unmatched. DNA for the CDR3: TGTGCCAGCAGCCAAGATGGGATGTGGGACAGCCAAAATGGCTACACCTTC. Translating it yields CASSQDGMWDSQNGYTF.

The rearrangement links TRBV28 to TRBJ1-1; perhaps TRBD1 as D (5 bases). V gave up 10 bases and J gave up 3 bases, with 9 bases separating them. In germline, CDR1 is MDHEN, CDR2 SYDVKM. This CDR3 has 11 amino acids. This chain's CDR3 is CATTGHTEAFF. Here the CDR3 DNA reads TGTGCCACAACAGGTCACACTGAAGCTTTCTTT.

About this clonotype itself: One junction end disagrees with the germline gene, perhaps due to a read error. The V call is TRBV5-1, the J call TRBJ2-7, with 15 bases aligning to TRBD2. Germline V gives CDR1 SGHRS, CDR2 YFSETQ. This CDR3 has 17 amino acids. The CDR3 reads CAGSSGTSGGLSYKQYF. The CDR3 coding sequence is TGCGCCGGCAGCTCCGGGACTAGCGGGGGGTTGTCCTACAAGCAGTACTTC.

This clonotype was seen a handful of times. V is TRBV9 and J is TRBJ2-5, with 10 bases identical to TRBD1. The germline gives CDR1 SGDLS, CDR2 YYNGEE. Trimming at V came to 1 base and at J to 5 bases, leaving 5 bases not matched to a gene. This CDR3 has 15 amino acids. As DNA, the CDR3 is TGTGCCAGCAGCGTAACGACAGGGGGCGAGGAGACCCAGTACTTC. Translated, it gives CASSVTTGGEETQYF.

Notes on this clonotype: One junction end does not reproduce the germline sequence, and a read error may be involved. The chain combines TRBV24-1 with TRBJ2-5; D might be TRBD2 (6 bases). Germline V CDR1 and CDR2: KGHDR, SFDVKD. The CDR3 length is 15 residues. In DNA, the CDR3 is TGTGCCGCCAGTGATCCTGAAGGCGGGGCAGAGACCCAGTACTTC. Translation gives CAASDPEGGAETQYF.

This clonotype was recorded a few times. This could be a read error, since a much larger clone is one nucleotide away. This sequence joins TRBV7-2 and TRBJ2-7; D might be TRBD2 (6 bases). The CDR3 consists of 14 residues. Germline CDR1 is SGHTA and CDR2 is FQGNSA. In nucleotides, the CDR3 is TGTGCCGGCAGCAACGGGGCGGGGATCTACGAGCAGTACTTC. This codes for CAGSNGAGIYEQYF.

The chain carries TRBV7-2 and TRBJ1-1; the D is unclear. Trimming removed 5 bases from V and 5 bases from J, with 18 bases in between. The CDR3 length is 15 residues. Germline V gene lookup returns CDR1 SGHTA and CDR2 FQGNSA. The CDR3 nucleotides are TGTGCCAGCAGCCCCTTAGCAGCGGGGAGGACTGAAGCTTTCTTT. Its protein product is CASSPLAAGRTEAFF.

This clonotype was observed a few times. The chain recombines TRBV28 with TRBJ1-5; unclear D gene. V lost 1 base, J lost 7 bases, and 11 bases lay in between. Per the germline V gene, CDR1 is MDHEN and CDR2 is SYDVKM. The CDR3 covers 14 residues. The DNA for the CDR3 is TGTGCCAGCAGTTTATCGGACCACACACAGCCCCAGCATTTT. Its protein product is CASSLSDHTQPQHF.

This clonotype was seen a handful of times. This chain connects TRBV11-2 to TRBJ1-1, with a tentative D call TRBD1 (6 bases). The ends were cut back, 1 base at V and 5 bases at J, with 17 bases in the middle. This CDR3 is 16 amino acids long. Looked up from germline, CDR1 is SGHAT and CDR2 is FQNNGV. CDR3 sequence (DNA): TGTGCCAGCAGCTTAGGCCCACCGGGGGCGCGTACTGAAGCTTTCTTT. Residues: CASSLGPPGARTEAFF.

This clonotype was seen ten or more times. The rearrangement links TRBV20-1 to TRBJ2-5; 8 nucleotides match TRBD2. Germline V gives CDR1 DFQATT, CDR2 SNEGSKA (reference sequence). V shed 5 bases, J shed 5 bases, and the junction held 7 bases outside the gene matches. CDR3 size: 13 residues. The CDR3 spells CSASRGGKETQYF. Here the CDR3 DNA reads TGCAGTGCTTCCCGGGGGGGCAAGGAGACCCAGTACTTC.

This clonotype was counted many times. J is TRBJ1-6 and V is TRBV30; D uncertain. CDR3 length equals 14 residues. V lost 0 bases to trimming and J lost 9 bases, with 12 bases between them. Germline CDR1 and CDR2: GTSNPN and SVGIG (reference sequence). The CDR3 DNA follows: TGTGCCTGGAGTGTACTACAGTCGGGTTCACCCCTCCACTTT. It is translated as CAWSVLQSGSPLHF.

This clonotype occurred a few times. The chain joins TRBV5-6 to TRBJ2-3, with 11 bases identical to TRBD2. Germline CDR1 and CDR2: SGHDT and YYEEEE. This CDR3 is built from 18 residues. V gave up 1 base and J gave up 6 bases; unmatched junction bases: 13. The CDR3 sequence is CASSLKTATSGAGDTQYF. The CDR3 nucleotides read TGTGCCAGCAGCTTGAAAACTGCGACTAGCGGGGCTGGGGATACGCAGTATTTT.

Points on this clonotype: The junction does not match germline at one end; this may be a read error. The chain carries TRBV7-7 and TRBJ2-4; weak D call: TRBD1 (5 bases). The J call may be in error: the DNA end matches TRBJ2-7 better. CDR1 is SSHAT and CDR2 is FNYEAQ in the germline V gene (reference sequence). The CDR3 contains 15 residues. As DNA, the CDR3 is TGTGCTAGCAGCTTAGAGGCAGGGCCCACCCACGAGCAGTACTTC. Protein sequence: CASSLEAGPTHEQYF.

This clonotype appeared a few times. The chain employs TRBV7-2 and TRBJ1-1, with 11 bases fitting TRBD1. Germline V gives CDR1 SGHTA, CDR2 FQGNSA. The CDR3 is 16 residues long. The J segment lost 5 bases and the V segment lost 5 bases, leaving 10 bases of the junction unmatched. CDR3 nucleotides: TGTGCCAGCAGCCCGCGGGGACAGGGGGTTAGGACTGAAGCTTTCTTT. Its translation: CASSPRGQGVRTEAFF.

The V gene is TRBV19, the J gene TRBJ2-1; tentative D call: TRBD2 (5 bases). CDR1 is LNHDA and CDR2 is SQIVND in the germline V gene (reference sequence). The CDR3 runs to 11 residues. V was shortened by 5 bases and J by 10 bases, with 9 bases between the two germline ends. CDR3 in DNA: TGTGCCAGTAGTCCGGGATTGGAGCAGTTCTTC. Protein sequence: CASSPGLEQFF.

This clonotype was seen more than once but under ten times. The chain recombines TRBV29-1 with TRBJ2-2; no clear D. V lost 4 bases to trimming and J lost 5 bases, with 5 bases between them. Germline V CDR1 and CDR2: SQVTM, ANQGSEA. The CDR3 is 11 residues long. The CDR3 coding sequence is TGCAGCGTTGGAGATACCGGGGAGCTGTTTTTT. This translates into CSVGDTGELFF.

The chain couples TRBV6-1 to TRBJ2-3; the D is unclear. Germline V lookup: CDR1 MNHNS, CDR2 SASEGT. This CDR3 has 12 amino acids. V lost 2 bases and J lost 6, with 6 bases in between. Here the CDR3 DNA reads TGTGCCAGCAGTGAAATGTGGGATACGCAGTATTTT. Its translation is CASSEMWDTQYF.

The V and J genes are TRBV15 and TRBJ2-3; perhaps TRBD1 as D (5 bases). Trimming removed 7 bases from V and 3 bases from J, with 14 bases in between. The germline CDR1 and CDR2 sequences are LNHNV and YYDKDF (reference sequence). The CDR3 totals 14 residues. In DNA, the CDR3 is TGTGCCACCACCCTGAAGGGGCGGACAGATACGCAGTATTTT. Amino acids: CATTLKGRTDTQYF.

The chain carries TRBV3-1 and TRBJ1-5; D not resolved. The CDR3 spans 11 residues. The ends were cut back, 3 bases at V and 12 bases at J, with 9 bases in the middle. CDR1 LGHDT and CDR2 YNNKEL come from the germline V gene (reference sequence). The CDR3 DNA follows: TGTGCCAGCAGCCAGGGTAAGCTCCAGCATTTT. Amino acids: CASSQGKLQHF.